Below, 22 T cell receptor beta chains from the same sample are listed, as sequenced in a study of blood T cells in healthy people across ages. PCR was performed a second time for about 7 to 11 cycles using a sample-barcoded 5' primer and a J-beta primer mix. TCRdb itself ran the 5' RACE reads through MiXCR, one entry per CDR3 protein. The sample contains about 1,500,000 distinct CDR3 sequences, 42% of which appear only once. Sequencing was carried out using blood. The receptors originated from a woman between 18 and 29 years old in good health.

In DNA form, the CDR3 reads TGCAGTGCCCCCACTAGCGGGAAAAGCTCCTACAATGAGCAGTTCTTC. This sequence encodes CSAPTSGKSSYNEQFF. V is TRBV20-1 and J is TRBJ2-1; TRBD2 matches at 10 bases. The CDR3 extends over 16 amino acids. V shed 6 bases and J 0 bases; nucleotides not matched to a gene: 8. Germline V gene lookup returns CDR1 DFQATT and CDR2 SNEGSKA (reference sequence).

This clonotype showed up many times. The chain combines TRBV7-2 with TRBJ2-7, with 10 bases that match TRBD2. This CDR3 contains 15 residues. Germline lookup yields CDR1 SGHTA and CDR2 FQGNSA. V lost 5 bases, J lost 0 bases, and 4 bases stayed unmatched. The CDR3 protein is CASSPSGGSSYEQYF. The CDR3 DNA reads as TGTGCCAGCAGCCCTAGCGGGGGTAGCTCCTACGAGCAGTACTTC.

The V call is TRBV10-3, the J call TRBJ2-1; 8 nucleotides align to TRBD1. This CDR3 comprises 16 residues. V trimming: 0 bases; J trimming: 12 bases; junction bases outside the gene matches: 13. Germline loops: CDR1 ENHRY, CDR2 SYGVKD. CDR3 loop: CAISESPGQGSRGQFF. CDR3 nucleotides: TGTGCCATCAGTGAGTCCCCAGGACAGGGTTCACGAGGGCAGTTCTTC.

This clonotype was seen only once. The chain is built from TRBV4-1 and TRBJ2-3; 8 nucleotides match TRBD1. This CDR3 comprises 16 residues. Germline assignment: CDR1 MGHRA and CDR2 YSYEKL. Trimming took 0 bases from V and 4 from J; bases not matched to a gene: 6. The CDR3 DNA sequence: TGCGCCAGCAGCCAAGATAGGACAGGGTACGCAGATACGCAGTATTTT. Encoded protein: CASSQDRTGYADTQYF.

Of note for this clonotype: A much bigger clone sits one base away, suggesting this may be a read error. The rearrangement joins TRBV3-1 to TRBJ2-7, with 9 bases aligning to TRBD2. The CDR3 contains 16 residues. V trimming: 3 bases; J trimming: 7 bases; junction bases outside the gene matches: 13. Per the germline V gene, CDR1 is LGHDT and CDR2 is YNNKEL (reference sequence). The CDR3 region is CASSQSGTSSYNEQYF. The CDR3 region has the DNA TGTGCCAGCAGCCAGTCCGGGACTAGCTCCTACAATGAGCAGTACTTC.

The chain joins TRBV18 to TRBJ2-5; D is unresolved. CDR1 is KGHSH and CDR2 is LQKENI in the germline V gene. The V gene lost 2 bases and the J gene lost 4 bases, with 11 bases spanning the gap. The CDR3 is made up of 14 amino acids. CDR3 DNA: TGTGCCAGCTCACCATTGGCCTCAGGAGAGACCCAGTACTTC. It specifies CASSPLASGETQYF.

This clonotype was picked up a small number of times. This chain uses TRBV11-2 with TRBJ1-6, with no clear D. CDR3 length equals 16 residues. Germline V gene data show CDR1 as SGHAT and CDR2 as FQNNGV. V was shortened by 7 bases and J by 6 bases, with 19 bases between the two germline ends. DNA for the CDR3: TGTGCCAGCACCGGAGGAGCCGGTGGAGGTAATTCACCCCTCCACTTT. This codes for CASTGGAGGGNSPLHF. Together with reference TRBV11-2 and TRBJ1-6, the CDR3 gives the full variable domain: EAGVAQSPRYKIIEKRQSVAFWCNPISGHATLYWYQQILGQGPKLLIQFQNNGVVDDSQLPKDRFSAERLKGVDSTLKIQPAKLEDSAVYLCASTGGAGGGNSPLHFGNGTRLTVT.

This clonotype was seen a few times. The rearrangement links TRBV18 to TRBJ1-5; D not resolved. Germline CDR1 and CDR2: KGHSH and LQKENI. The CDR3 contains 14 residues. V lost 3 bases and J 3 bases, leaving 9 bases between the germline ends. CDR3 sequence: CASSPGSNNQPQHF. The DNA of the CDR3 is TGTGCCAGCTCACCCGGTTCTAACAATCAGCCCCAGCATTTT.

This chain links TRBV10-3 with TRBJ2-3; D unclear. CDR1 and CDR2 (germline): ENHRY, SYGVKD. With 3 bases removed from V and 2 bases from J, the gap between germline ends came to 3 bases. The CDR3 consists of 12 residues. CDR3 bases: TGTGCCATCAGTGACTACACAGATACGCAGTATTTT. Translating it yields CAISDYTDTQYF.

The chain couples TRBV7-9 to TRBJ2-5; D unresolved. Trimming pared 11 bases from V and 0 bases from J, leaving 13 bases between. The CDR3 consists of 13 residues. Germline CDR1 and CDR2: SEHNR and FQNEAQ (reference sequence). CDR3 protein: CAGTWPNQETQYF. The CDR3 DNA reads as TGTGCCGGTACGTGGCCTAACCAAGAGACCCAGTACTTC.

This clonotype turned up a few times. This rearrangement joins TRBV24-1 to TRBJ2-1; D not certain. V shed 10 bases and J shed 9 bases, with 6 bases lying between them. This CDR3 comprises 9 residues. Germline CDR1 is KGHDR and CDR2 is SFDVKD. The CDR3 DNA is TGTGCCACGTCTGCTGAGCAGTTCTTC. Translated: CATSAEQFF.

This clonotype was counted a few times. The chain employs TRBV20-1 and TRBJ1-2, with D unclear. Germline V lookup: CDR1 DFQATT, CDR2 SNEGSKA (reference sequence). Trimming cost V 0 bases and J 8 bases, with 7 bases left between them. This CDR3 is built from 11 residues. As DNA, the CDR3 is TGCAGTGCTAGAGATTTGGGGGGCTACACCTTC. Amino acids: CSARDLGGYTF.

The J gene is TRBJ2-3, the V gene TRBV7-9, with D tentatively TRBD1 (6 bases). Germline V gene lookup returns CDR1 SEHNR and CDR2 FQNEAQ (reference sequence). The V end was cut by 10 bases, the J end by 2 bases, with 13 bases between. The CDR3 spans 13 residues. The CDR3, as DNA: TGTGCCACTGGGACACTACTCACAGATACGCAGTATTTT. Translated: CATGTLLTDTQYF.

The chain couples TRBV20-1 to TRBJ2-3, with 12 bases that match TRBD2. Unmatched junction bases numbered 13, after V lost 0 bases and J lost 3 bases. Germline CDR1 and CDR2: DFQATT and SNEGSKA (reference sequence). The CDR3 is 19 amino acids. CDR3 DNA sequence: TGCAGTGCTAGAGATGAGACTAGCGGGAGCCCCTTCGGAACAGATACGCAGTATTTT. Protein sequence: CSARDETSGSPFGTDTQYF.

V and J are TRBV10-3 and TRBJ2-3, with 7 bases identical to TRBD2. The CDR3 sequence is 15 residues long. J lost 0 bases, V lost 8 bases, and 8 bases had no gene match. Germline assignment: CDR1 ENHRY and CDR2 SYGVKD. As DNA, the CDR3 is TGTGCCATCGAGCGGGGAGATACTAGCACAGATACGCAGTATTTT. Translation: CAIERGDTSTDTQYF.

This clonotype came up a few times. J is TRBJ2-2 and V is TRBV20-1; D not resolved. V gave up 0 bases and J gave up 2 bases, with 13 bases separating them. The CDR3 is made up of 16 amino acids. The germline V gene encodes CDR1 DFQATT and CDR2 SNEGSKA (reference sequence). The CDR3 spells CSARDFSHGNTGELFF. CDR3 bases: TGCAGTGCTAGAGATTTTAGCCACGGAAACACCGGGGAGCTGTTTTTT.

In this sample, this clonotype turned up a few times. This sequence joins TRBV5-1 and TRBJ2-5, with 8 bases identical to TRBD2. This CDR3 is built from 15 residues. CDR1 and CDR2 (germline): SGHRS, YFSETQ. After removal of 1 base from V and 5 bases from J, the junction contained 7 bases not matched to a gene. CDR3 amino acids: CASSLIGLAVETQYF. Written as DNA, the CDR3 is TGCGCCAGCAGCTTGATAGGACTAGCCGTCGAGACCCAGTACTTC. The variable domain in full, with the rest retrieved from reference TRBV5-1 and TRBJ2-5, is KAGVTQTPRYLIKTRGQQVTLSCSPISGHRSVSWYQQTPGQGLQFLFEYFSETQRNKGNFPGRFSGRQFSNSRSEMNVSTLELGDSALYLCASSLIGLAVETQYFGPGTRLLVL.

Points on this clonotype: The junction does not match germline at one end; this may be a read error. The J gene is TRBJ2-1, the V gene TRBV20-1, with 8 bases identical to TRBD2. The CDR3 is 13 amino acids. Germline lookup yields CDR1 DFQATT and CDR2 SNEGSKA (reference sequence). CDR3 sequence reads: CSARAGGNNGQFF. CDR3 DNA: TGCAGTGCTAGAGCGGGAGGGAACAATGGGCAGTTCTTC.

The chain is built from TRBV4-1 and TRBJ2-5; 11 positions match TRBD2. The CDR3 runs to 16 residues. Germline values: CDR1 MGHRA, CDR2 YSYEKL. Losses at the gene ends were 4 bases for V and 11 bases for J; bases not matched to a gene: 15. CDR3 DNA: TGCGCCAGCAGCCCGTCACTAGCGGGAGCATCCAATGAGCAGTACTTC. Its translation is CASSPSLAGASNEQYF.

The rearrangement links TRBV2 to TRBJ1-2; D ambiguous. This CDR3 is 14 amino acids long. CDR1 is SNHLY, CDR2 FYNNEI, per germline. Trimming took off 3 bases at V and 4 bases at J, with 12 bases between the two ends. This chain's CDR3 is CASSEGGGGYGYTF. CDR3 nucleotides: TGTGCCAGCAGTGAGGGTGGCGGAGGCTATGGCTACACCTTC. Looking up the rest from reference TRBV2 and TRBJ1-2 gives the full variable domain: EPEVTQTPSHQVTQMGQEVILRCVPISNHLYFYWYRQILGQKVEFLVSFYNNEISEKSEIFDDQFSVERPDGSNFTLKIRSTKLEDSAMYFCASSEGGGGYGYTFGSGTRLTVV.

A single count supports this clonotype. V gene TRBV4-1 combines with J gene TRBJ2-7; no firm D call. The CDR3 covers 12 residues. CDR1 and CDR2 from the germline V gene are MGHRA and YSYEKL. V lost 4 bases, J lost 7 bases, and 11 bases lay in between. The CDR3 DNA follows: TGCGCCAGCAGCCCAAGAGAGCGAGAGCAGTACTTC. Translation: CASSPREREQYF.

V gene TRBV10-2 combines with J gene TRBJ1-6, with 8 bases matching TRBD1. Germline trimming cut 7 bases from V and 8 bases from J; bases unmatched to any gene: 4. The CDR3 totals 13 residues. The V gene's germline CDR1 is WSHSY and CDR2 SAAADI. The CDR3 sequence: CASTGTGDSPLHF. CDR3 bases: TGCGCCAGCACGGGGACAGGTGATTCACCCCTCCACTTT.